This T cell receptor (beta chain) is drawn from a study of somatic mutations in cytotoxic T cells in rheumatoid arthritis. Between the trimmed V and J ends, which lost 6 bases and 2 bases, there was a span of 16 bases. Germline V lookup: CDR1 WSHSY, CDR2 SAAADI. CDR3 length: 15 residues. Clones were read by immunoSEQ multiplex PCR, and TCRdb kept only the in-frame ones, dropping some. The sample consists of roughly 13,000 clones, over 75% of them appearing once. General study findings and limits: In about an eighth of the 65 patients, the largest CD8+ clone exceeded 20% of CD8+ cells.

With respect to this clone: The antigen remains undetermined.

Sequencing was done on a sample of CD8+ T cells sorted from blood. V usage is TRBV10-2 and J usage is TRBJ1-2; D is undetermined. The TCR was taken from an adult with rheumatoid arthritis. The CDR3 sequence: CASSVRLNLNYGYTF. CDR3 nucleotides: TGCGCCAGCAGCGTCCGGTTAAACCTAAACTATGGCTACACCTTC.